The 7 T cell receptor beta chains below were found in one sample sequenced in a study of control samples from healthy donors and cancer patients. Clones were read by immunoSEQ multiplex PCR, and TCRdb kept only the in-frame ones, dropping some. Of 98,000 or so clones listed, approximately 80% are singletons. The source material was blood. The receptors shown here come from a woman aged 25-40 years in good health.

As for this clone: Relative to the germline gene, one junction end is altered; a read error may explain this. The chain combines TRBV7-2 with TRBJ2-1; no clear D. This CDR3 contains 15 residues. The germline gives CDR1 SGHTA, CDR2 FQGNSA. The chain's CDR3 is CASNKPAKSFNEQFF. The DNA of the CDR3 is TGTGCCAGCAACAAGCCGGCGAAGTCCTTCAATGAGCAGTTCTTC.

Only one count was recorded for this clone. The genes are TRBV3-1 (or the pseudogene TRBV3-2) and TRBJ2-5; D remains ambiguous. Germline CDR1 and CDR2: LGHDT and YNNKEL (reference sequence). The CDR3 runs 16 residues. V lost 0 bases and J 1 base, leaving 12 bases between the germline ends. The CDR3 region has the DNA TGTGCCAGCAGCCAAGATCGAAGCCGAACCCAAGAGACCCAGTACTTC. It codes for CASSQDRSRTQETQYF.

The chain combines TRBV15 with TRBJ2-7, with D uncertain. CDR1 is LNHNV, CDR2 YYDKDF, per germline (reference sequence). The CDR3 is 13 residues long. The V end lost 4 bases, the J end lost 0 bases, and 7 bases lay between the germline ends. CDR3 DNA sequence: TGTGCCACCAGCAACGGGCCCTCCTACGAGCAGTACTTC. Its protein product is CATSNGPSYEQYF.

This chain links TRBV5-6 with TRBJ2-1; tentative D call: TRBD2 (6 bases). The CDR3 length is 15 residues. V was clipped by 3 bases and J by 2 bases, with 12 bases between them. CDR1 and CDR2 from the germline V gene are SGHDT and YYEEEE. In DNA form, the CDR3 reads TGTGCCAGCAGCTCCGTCGGGGGTCCCTACAATGAGCAGTTCTTC. Translated: CASSSVGGPYNEQFF. The variable domain in full, with the rest retrieved from reference TRBV5-6 and TRBJ2-1, is DAGVTQSPTHLIKTRGQQVTLRCSPKSGHDTVSWYQQALGQGPQFIFQYYEEEERQRGNFPDRFSGHQFPNYSSELNVNALLLGDSALYLCASSSVGGPYNEQFFGPGTRLTVL.

The rearrangement joins TRBV5-1 to TRBJ1-2; 11 nucleotides line up with TRBD1. The CDR3 consists of 18 residues. Germline V gene lookup returns CDR1 SGHRS and CDR2 YFSETQ. J was trimmed by 7 bases and V by 0 bases; bases with no gene match: 14. The CDR3 DNA reads TGCGCCAGCAGCTTGGGGGTTCTTTCGGACAGGGGGCTTGGTGGCTACACCTTC. Encoded protein: CASSLGVLSDRGLGGYTF.

The chain recombines TRBV25-1 with TRBJ1-6, with 9 bases that match TRBD1. After removal of 1 base from V and 9 bases from J, the junction contained 10 bases not matched to a gene. The CDR3 sequence is 17 residues long. Germline CDR1 reads MGHDK; CDR2 reads SYGVNS. CDR3 coding DNA: TGTGCCAGCAGTGAATCTTTTCCGGGACAGGGTATTTCACCCCTCCACTTT. It translates to CASSESFPGQGISPLHF. The full variable domain, rest sourced from reference TRBV25-1 and TRBJ1-6, is EADIYQTPRYLVIGTGKKITLECSQTMGHDKMYWYQQDPGMELHLIHYSYGVNSTEKGDLSSESTVSRIRTEHFPLTLESARPSHTSQYLCASSESFPGQGISPLHFGNGTRLTVT.

This clone is a singleton in its sample. The CDR3 is CASTGSFNSNQPQHF. CDR3 sequence (DNA): TGTGCCAGTACCGGGTCGTTTAATAGCAATCAGCCCCAGCATTTT. The V and J genes are TRBV19 and TRBJ1-5, with unresolved D. The CDR3 is 15 residues long. In germline, CDR1 is LNHDA, CDR2 SQIVND (reference sequence). Trimming shortened V by 7 bases and J by 0 bases, and 13 bases separated the two germline ends. Drawing the rest from reference TRBV19 and TRBJ1-5, the complete variable domain is DGGITQSPKYLFRKEGQNVTLSCEQNLNHDAMYWYRQDPGQGLRLIYYSQIVNDFQKGDIAEGYSVSREKKESFPLTVTSAQKNPTAFYLCASTGSFNSNQPQHFGDGTRLSIL.